This T cell receptor (beta chain) came from a study of T-cell reconstitution after alpha-beta-depleted transplantation in children. V shed 3 bases, J shed 4 bases, and the junction held 12 bases outside the gene matches. The CDR3 spans 17 residues. From germline, CDR1 is MDHEN and CDR2 SYDVKM. Using unique molecular identifiers, the investigators prepared the TCRbeta library. TCRdb redid the calling of the PCR reads with MiXCR, one entry per CDR3 protein. The table includes just under 350,000 distinct CDR3 sequences, around 15% detected once. This clonotype occurred a few times. The receptor was isolated from a male patient between 2 and 10 years old who had a stem cell transplant for acute lymphoblastic leukemia, so the T cells may come from the graft donor. The chain is built from TRBV28 and TRBJ2-7, with 10 bases fitting TRBD2. The sequenced sample was PBMCs, mostly from graft donor cells, obtained 360 days after TCRalphabeta/CD19-depleted stem cell transplant. The CDR3 DNA reads TGTGCCAGCAGTTTGGCTTCCGGGACTAGCGAGATTTACGAGCAGTACTTC. Protein sequence: CASSLASGTSEIYEQYF.